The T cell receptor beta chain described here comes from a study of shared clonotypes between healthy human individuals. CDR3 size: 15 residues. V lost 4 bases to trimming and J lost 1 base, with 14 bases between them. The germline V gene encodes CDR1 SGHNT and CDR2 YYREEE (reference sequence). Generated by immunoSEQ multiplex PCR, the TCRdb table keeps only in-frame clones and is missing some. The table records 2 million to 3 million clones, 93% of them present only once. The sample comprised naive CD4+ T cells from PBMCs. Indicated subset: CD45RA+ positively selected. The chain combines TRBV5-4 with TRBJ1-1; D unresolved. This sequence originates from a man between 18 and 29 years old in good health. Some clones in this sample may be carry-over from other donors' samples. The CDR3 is CASSAFQGRNTEAFF. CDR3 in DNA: TGTGCCAGCAGCGCCTTCCAAGGGAGGAACACTGAAGCTTTCTTT.